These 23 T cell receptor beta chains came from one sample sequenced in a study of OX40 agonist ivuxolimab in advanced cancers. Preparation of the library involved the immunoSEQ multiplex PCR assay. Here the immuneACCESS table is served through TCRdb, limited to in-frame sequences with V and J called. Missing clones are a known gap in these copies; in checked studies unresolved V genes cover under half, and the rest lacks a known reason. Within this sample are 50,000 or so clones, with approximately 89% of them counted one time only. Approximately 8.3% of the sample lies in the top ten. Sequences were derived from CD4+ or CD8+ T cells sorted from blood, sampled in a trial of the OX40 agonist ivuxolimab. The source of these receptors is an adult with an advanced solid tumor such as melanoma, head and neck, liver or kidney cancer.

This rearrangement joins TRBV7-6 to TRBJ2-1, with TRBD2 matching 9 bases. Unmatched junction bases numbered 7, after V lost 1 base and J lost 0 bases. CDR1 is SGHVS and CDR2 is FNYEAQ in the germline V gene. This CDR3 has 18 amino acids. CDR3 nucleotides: TGTGCCAGCAGCTTAGTAGCGGGGGACATAAGCTCCTACAATGAGCAGTTCTTC. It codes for CASSLVAGDISSYNEQFF.

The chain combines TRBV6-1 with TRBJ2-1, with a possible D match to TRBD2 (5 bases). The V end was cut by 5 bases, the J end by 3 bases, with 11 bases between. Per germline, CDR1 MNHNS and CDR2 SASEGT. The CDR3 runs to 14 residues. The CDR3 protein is CASSLYEGYNEQFF. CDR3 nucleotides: TGTGCCAGCAGTTTATATGAGGGCTACAATGAGCAGTTCTTC.

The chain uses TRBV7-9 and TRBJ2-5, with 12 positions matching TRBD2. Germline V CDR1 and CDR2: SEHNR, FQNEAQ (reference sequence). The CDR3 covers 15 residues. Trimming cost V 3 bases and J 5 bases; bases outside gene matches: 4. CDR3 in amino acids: CASSFGLAGLETQYF. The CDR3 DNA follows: TGTGCCAGCAGCTTCGGACTAGCGGGGTTGGAGACCCAGTACTTC.

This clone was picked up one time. The CDR3 DNA reads as TGTGCCAGCAGCTTAGTACAGGCTAACAATCAGCCCCAGCATTTT. Residues: CASSLVQANNQPQHF. The V call is TRBV7-2, the J call TRBJ1-5, with a tentative D call TRBD1 (5 bases). This CDR3 has 15 residues. In germline, CDR1 is SGHTA, CDR2 FQGNSA. V was clipped by 1 base and J by 3 bases, with 10 bases between them.

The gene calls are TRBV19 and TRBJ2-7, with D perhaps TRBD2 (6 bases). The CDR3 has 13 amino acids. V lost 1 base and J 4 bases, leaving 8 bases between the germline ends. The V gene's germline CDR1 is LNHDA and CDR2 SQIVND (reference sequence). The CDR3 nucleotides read TGTGCCAGTAGTATAGTTGGAGGGTACGAGCAGTACTTC. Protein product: CASSIVGGYEQYF.

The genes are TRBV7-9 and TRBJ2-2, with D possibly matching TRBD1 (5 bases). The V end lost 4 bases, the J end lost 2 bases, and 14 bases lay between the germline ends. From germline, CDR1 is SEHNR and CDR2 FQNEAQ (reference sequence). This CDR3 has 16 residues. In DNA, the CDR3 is TGTGCCAGCAGCTATTTCCAACAGGTTAACACCGGGGAGCTGTTTTTT. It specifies CASSYFQQVNTGELFF.

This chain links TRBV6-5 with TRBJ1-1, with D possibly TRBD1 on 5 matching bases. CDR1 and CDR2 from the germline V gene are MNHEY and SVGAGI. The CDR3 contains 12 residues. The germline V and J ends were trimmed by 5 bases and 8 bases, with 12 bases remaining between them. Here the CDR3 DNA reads TGTGCCAGCAGTCCCCGGACACGAGAAGCTTTCTTT. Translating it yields CASSPRTREAFF.

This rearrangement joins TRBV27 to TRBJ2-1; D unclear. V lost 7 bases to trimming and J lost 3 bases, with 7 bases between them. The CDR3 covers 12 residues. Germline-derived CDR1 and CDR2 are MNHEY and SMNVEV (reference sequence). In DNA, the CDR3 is TGTGCCAGCACGAGCATCTACAATGAGCAGTTCTTC. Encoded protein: CASTSIYNEQFF.

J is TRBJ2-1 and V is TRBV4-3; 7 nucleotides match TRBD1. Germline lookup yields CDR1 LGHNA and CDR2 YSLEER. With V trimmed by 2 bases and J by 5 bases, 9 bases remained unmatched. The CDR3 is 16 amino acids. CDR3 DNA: TGCGCCAGCAGCCAACAGGGACAGTTTGGTCACAATGAGCAGTTCTTC. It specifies CASSQQGQFGHNEQFF.

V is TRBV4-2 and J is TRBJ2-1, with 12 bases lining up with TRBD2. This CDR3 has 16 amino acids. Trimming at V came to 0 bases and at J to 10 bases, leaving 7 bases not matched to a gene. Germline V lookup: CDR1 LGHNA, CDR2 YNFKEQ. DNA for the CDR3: TGTGCCAGCAGCCAAGATTTGGCTAGCGGGAGGGTGGAGCAGTTCTTC. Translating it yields CASSQDLASGRVEQFF.

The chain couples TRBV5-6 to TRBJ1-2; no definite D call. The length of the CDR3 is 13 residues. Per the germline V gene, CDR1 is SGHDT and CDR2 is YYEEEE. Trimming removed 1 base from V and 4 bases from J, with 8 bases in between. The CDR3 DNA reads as TGTGCCAGCAGCTTGATGGGGAGCTATGGCTACACCTTC. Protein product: CASSLMGSYGYTF.

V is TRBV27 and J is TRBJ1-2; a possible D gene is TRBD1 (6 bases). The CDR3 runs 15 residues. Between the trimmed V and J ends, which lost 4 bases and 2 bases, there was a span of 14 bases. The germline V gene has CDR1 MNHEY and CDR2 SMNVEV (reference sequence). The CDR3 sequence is CASSSNRVVNYGYTF. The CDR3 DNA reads TGTGCCAGCAGTTCCAACAGGGTCGTAAACTATGGCTACACCTTC.

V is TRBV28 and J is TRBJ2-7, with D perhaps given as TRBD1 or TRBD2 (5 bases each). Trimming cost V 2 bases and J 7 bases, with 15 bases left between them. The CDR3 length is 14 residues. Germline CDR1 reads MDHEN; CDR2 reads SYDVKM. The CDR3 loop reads CASSLTGTQGEQYF. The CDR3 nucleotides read TGTGCCAGCAGTTTAACCGGGACCCAGGGAGAGCAGTACTTC.

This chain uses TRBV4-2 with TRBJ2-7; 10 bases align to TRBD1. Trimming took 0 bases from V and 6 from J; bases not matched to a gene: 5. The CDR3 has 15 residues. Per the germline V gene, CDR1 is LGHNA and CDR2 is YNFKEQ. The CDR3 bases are TGTGCCAGCAGCCAAGAGGAAAGGGACAGGGGCGAGCAGTACTTC. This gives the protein CASSQEERDRGEQYF.

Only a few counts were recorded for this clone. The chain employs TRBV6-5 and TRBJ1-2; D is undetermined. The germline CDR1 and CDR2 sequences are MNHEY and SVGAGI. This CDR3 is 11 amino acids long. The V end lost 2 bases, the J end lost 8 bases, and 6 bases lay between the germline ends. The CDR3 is CASSYGRGYTF. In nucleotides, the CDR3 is TGTGCCAGCAGTTACGGGAGGGGCTACACCTTC.

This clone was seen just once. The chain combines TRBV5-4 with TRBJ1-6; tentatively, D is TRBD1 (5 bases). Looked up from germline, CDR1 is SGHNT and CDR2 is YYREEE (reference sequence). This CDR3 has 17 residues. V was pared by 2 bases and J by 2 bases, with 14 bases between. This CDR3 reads CASSLVGGEAYNSPLHF. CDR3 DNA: TGTGCCAGCAGCTTAGTCGGGGGGGAAGCCTATAATTCACCCCTCCACTTT.

CDR3 sequence: CASTPPGQSSYEQYF. The CDR3 nucleotides are TGTGCCAGCACTCCGCCGGGACAGAGCTCCTACGAGCAGTACTTC. This sequence joins TRBV6-5 and TRBJ2-7; 7 bases match TRBD1. Losses at the gene ends were 7 bases for V and 0 bases for J; bases not matched to a gene: 9. CDR3 length equals 15 residues. The germline V gene encodes CDR1 MNHEY and CDR2 SVGAGI.

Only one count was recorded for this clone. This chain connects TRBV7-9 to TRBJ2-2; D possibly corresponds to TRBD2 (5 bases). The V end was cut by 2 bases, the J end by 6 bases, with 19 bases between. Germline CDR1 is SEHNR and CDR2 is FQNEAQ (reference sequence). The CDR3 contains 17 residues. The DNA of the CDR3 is TGTGCCAGCAGCTTAAGGTCTGAGGGAATTAACGCCGGGGAGCTGTTTTTT. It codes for CASSLRSEGINAGELFF. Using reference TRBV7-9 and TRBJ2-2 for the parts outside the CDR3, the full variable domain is DTGVSQNPRHKITKRGQNVTFRCDPISEHNRLYWYRQTLGQGPEFLTYFQNEAQLEKSRLLSDRFSAERPKGSFSTLEIQRTEQGDSAMYLCASSLRSEGINAGELFFGEGSRLTVL.

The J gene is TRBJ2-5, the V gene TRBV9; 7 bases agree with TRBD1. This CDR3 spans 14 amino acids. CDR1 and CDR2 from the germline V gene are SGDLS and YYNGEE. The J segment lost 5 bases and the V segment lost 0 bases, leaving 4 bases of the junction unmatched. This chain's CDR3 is CASSVEGAFETQYF. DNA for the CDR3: TGTGCCAGCAGCGTAGAGGGGGCGTTTGAGACCCAGTACTTC.

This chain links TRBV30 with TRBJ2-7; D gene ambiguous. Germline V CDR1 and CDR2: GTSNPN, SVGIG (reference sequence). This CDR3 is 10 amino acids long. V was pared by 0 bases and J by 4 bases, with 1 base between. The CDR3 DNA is TGTGCCTGGAGTGTTTACGAGCAGTACTTC. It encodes CAWSVYEQYF.

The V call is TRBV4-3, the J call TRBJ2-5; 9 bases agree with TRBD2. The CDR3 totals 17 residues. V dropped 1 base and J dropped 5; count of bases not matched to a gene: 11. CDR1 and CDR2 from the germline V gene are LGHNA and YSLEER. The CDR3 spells CASSQGGASGAAETQYF. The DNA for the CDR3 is TGCGCCAGCAGCCAAGGCGGCGCTAGCGGGGCAGCCGAGACCCAGTACTTC.

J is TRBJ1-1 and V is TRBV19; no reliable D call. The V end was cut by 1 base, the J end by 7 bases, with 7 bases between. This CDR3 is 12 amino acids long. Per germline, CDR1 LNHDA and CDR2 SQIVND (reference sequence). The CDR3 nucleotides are TGTGCCAGTAGTATAGGTCAGCTTGAAGCTTTCTTT. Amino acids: CASSIGQLEAFF. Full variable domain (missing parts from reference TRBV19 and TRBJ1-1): DGGITQSPKYLFRKEGQNVTLSCEQNLNHDAMYWYRQDPGQGLRLIYYSQIVNDFQKGDIAEGYSVSREKKESFPLTVTSAQKNPTAFYLCASSIGQLEAFFGQGTRLTVV.

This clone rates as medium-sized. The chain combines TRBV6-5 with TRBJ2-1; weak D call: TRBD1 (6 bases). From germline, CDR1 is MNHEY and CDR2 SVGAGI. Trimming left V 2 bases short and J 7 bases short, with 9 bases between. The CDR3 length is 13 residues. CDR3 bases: TGTGCCAGCAGTTACCGGCAGGGGAATGAGCAGTTCTTC. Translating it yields CASSYRQGNEQFF.